These 23 T cell receptor beta chains came from one sample sequenced in a study of molecular identifiers for immune sequencing clone quantification. In TCRdb, the PCR reads were re-called with MiXCR into one record per CDR3 protein. The repertoire includes roughly 90,000 distinct CDR3 sequences, about 23% of them detected once, and approximately 0.8% sits in the top ten. The sample taken for sequencing was naive CD8+ T cells from blood, with Jurkat cell RNA spiked in. Documented subset: FACS-sorted CD8+CD4-CCR7+CD45RA+ naive T cells. These receptors all stem from a human donor in good health. Some libraries in this study had Jurkat cell RNA spiked in.

This clonotype was recorded many times. The V and J genes are TRBV15 and TRBJ2-5, with 8 bases identical to TRBD1. The CDR3 loop spans 15 amino acids. The germline V gene has CDR1 LNHNV and CDR2 YYDKDF (reference sequence). J gave up 4 bases and V 1 base, and 5 bases lay outside the gene matches. The CDR3 nucleotides read TGTGCCACCAGCAGAGGAATGACAGGGGTAGAGACCCAGTACTTC. Protein sequence: CATSRGMTGVETQYF.

Notes on this clonotype: The germline gene is not matched at one end of the junction; a read error may be the cause. CDR3 DNA sequence: TGTGCCAGCAGCTTCGGACAGAACCACACCCGGGAGCTGTTTTTT. Protein: CASSFGQNHTRELFF. The J gene is TRBJ2-2, the V gene TRBV5-7, with a weak D call TRBD1 (6 bases). TRBV5-7 is classed as an ORF, of uncertain function. The CDR3 length is 15 residues.

In this sample, this clonotype turned up a few times. V and J are TRBV7-8 and TRBJ1-6, with D unclear. This CDR3 contains 11 residues. The germline CDR1 and CDR2 sequences are SGHVS and FQNEAQ. V was pared by 5 bases and J by 16 bases, with 12 bases between. CDR3 residues: CASSNELLLHF. The CDR3 coding sequence is TGTGCCAGCAGCAACGAACTCCTACTCCACTTT.

The chain recombines TRBV4-2 with TRBJ1-1; D unclear. CDR3 size: 14 residues. Germline V gives CDR1 LGHNA, CDR2 YNFKEQ. Trimming stripped 1 base from V and 7 bases from J, with 13 bases between. CDR3 protein: CASSQGGRQIEAFF. CDR3 coding DNA: TGTGCCAGCAGCCAAGGTGGGCGGCAGATTGAAGCTTTCTTT.

Comment on this clonotype: This may come from a read error, since a much larger clone is one base off. The chain recombines TRBV30 with TRBJ2-5; 12 positions match TRBD2. The germline gives CDR1 GTSNPN, CDR2 SVGIG (reference sequence). J gave up 4 bases and V 5 bases, and 8 bases lay outside the gene matches. CDR3 length: 15 residues. This chain's CDR3 is CAWGPLAGGRETQYF. As DNA, the CDR3 is TGTGCCTGGGGTCCTCTAGCGGGAGGGCGAGAGACCCAGTACTTC.

The genes are TRBV30 and TRBJ2-7, with 7 nucleotides matching TRBD1. Per the germline V gene, CDR1 is GTSNPN and CDR2 is SVGIG (reference sequence). The J segment lost 2 bases and the V segment lost 5 bases, leaving 6 bases of the junction unmatched. This CDR3 comprises 13 residues. The chain's CDR3 is CAWDHGTAYEQYF. CDR3 bases: TGTGCCTGGGATCACGGGACAGCCTACGAGCAGTACTTC.

The DNA for the CDR3 is TGTGCCAGCAGTTTAGGGTTAGAGTATGCCCGAGAGACCCAGTACTTC. Its protein product is CASSLGLEYARETQYF. The chain is built from TRBV28 and TRBJ2-5, with unresolved D. Trimming pared 2 bases from V and 4 bases from J, leaving 17 bases between. Per germline, CDR1 MDHEN and CDR2 SYDVKM. CDR3 length: 16 residues.

This clonotype appeared many times. The V and J genes are TRBV7-2 and TRBJ2-3, with TRBD2 identical over 10 bases. This CDR3 has 17 residues. In germline, CDR1 is SGHTA, CDR2 FQGNSA. V was pared by 4 bases and J by 4 bases, with 11 bases of the junction left unmatched. CDR3 residues: CASSSISGGAMADTQYF. The CDR3 coding sequence is TGTGCCAGCAGCTCGATCAGCGGGGGGGCCATGGCAGATACGCAGTATTTT.

This clonotype was seen many times. This chain uses TRBV6-2 or TRBV6-3 with TRBJ2-7, with D uncertain. Germline-derived CDR1 and CDR2 are MNHEY and SVGEGT. The CDR3 runs 12 residues. Trimming took 4 bases from V and 2 from J, leaving 6 bases between them. The CDR3 DNA follows: TGTGCCAGCAGTTTTGGAACCTACGAGCAGTACTTC. Translating it yields CASSFGTYEQYF.

This clonotype was recorded many times. V is TRBV5-6 and J is TRBJ2-3; D is possibly TRBD2 (7 bases). Germline values: CDR1 SGHDT, CDR2 YYEEEE. The V end lost 4 bases, the J end lost 5 bases, and 23 bases lay between the germline ends. There are 17 residues in the CDR3. CDR3 region: CASSTPLQRGGVDTQYF. The CDR3 DNA reads TGTGCCAGCAGCACCCCACTTCAAAGGGGGGGGGTAGATACGCAGTATTTT.

Concerning this clonotype itself: With a much larger clone just one base away, this may be a read error. DNA of the CDR3: TGTGCCAGCAGCCAACGGACTAACGGACCCTCAGATACGCAGTATTTT. Translating it yields CASSQRTNGPSDTQYF. The V call is TRBV4-2, the J call TRBJ2-3; maybe TRBD2 (6 bases). There are 16 residues in the CDR3. The germline CDR1 and CDR2 sequences are LGHNA and YNFKEQ. The V end lost 2 bases, the J end lost 4 bases, and 16 bases lay between the germline ends.

This chain uses TRBV3-1 with TRBJ2-1; maybe TRBD2 (5 bases). The CDR3 loop spans 14 amino acids. CDR1 is LGHDT, CDR2 YNNKEL, per germline (reference sequence). V lost 6 bases to trimming and J lost 10 bases, with 19 bases between them. CDR3 loop: CASRPRTGKVEQFF. The CDR3, as DNA: TGTGCCAGCAGGCCCCGAACCGGGAAAGTGGAGCAGTTCTTC.

This clonotype was detected a few times. The chain recombines TRBV30 with TRBJ2-7; 8 bases match TRBD1. Trimming cost V 0 bases and J 6 bases; bases outside gene matches: 1. The CDR3 totals 12 residues. Germline V lookup: CDR1 GTSNPN, CDR2 SVGIG (reference sequence). The CDR3 DNA is TGTGCCTGGAGTGTACAGGGGGTCGAGCAGTACTTC. This encodes CAWSVQGVEQYF.

This clonotype was counted a single time. V and J are TRBV5-3 and TRBJ2-7; 7 bases fit TRBD2. TRBV5-3 is noted as an ORF with a role that remains uncertain. This CDR3 has 14 amino acids. J lost 5 bases, V lost 10 bases, and 15 bases had no gene match. The CDR3 reads CACSLESSGHEQYF. For the CDR3, the DNA is TGTGCCTGCAGCTTGGAGTCTAGCGGCCACGAGCAGTACTTC.

Notes on this clonotype: A much larger clone lies a single base off, so this may be a read error. V is TRBV7-2 and J is TRBJ2-1, with TRBD2 matching over 9 bases. This CDR3 comprises 15 residues. CDR1 and CDR2 from the germline V gene are SGHTA and FQGNSA. Here the CDR3 DNA reads TGTGCCGGCAGCGCCCTAGCGGGGAAATACAATGAGCAGTTCTTC. It specifies CAGSALAGKYNEQFF.

In its sample, this clonotype was seen a few times. This chain uses TRBV6-5 with TRBJ2-7; D may be TRBD2 (5 bases). The V gene's germline CDR1 is MNHEY and CDR2 SVGAGI. V lost 5 bases and J 5 bases, leaving 16 bases between the germline ends. CDR3 size: 14 residues. The CDR3 nucleotides read TGTGCCAGCAGTAAGCGGAGCAGCTGGGACGAGCAGTACTTC. Translation: CASSKRSSWDEQYF.

Regarding this clonotype: One end of the junction is discordant with germline, which a read error may explain. The chain employs TRBV20-1 and TRBJ2-1, with 8 bases lining up with TRBD2. CDR3 size: 12 residues. Germline V gene lookup returns CDR1 DFQATT and CDR2 SNEGSKA (reference sequence). CDR3 loop: CSTRTSGQEQFF. The DNA of the CDR3 is TGCAGTACTAGAACTAGCGGTCAAGAGCAGTTCTTC.

There are many counts of this clonotype. The rearrangement links TRBV9 to TRBJ1-1; 8 positions agree with TRBD1. This CDR3 comprises 15 residues. The germline V gene has CDR1 SGDLS and CDR2 YYNGEE. Trimming took 4 bases from V and 3 from J; bases not matched to a gene: 8. The CDR3 sequence is CASSPRTGSYTEAFF. The CDR3 DNA is TGTGCCAGCAGCCCCCGGACAGGGTCGTACACTGAAGCTTTCTTT.

In this sample, this clonotype turned up a few times. The chain couples TRBV6-2 or TRBV6-3 to TRBJ2-5, with D possibly TRBD1 on 5 matching bases. Germline loops: CDR1 MNHEY, CDR2 SVGEGT. There are 14 residues in the CDR3. CDR3 coding DNA: TGTGCTAGGCACGTAGGGGAAAACCAAGAGACCCAGTACTTC. Translation: CARHVGENQETQYF.

In its sample, this clonotype was seen many times. The chain recombines TRBV7-2 with TRBJ1-2; D uncertain. This CDR3 comprises 14 residues. Germline CDR1 SGHTA, CDR2 FQGNSA. Between the trimmed V and J ends, which lost 0 bases and 3 bases, there was a span of 8 bases. The CDR3 region is CASSLANTDYGYTF. CDR3 nucleotides: TGTGCCAGCAGCTTAGCGAATACGGACTATGGCTACACCTTC.

The chain combines TRBV19 with TRBJ1-1; D is perhaps TRBD1 (5 bases). The germline V gene encodes CDR1 LNHDA and CDR2 SQIVND (reference sequence). Trimming stripped 4 bases from V and 3 bases from J, with 9 bases between. This CDR3 contains 13 residues. The CDR3 sequence: CASSKGPYTEAFF. DNA of the CDR3: TGTGCCAGTAGTAAGGGGCCATACACTGAAGCTTTCTTT.

Of note for this clonotype: This may be a read error: a much more frequent sequence differs by one nucleotide. CDR3 loop: CSARDQTSGTDMQYF. The CDR3 region has the DNA TGCAGTGCTAGAGATCAGACTAGCGGAACAGATATGCAGTATTTT. The chain uses TRBV20-1 and TRBJ2-3; 9 bases are a match to TRBD2. This CDR3 comprises 15 residues. Germline CDR1 and CDR2: DFQATT and SNEGSKA (reference sequence).

Notes on this clonotype: It may be a read error: a sequence one base away is much more abundant. V gene TRBV5-3 combines with J gene TRBJ2-3; 11 bases align to TRBD2. TRBV5-3 qualifies as an ORF whose function is uncertain. The CDR3 extends over 16 amino acids. V gave up 8 bases and J gave up 4 bases; unmatched junction bases: 12. CDR3 DNA sequence: TGTGCCAGCAGTTCCTATAGCGGGGGGGGCGCAGATACGCAGTATTTT. Its translation: CASSSYSGGGADTQYF.